The 28 T cell receptor beta chains reported below all come from one sample, sequenced in a study of blood T cell repertoires in COVID-19. Some clones are missing from TCRdb's copy, which holds only in-frame ones; the method was immunoSEQ multiplex PCR. The top ten clones hold 9.8% of a sample with more than 150,000 clones, roughly 88% of them seen once. Material: peripheral blood. The source is a woman aged 45-65 years with acute or convalescent COVID-19.

The chain links TRBV4-1 to TRBJ1-5; perhaps TRBD1 as D (5 bases). Trimming removed 0 bases at V and 8 bases at J, with 14 bases between. The CDR3 has 15 residues. Germline-derived CDR1 and CDR2 are MGHRA and YSYEKL. CDR3 loop: CASSQEFTGVKPQHF. For the CDR3, the DNA is TGCGCCAGCAGCCAAGAATTTACAGGAGTTAAGCCCCAGCATTTT.

The V gene is TRBV5-1, the J gene TRBJ2-7, with 11 nucleotides matching TRBD2. Germline loops: CDR1 SGHRS, CDR2 YFSETQ. The V gene end was trimmed by 5 bases and the J gene end by 6 bases; junction bases not matched to a gene: 4. This CDR3 has 13 amino acids. CDR3 nucleotide sequence: TGCGCCAGCAGACTAGCGGGAGTCGGCGAGCAGTACTTC. It yields the protein CASRLAGVGEQYF. The whole variable domain, filled in from reference TRBV5-1 and TRBJ2-7, reads KAGVTQTPRYLIKTRGQQVTLSCSPISGHRSVSWYQQTPGQGLQFLFEYFSETQRNKGNFPGRFSGRQFSNSRSEMNVSTLELGDSALYLCASRLAGVGEQYFGPGTRLTVT.

This clone was picked up a small number of times. The genes are TRBV5-1 and TRBJ2-2; possibly TRBD2 for D (5 bases). Trimming removed 1 base from V and 6 bases from J, with 13 bases in between. This CDR3 has 15 amino acids. The V gene's germline CDR1 is SGHRS and CDR2 YFSETQ. The CDR3 bases are TGCGCCAGCAGCTTGTCCGGGGAAGAATCCGGGGAGCTGTTTTTT. Translated, it gives CASSLSGEESGELFF.

V usage is TRBV20-1 and J usage is TRBJ2-3, with D uncertain. Trimming removed 7 bases from V and 4 bases from J, with 9 bases in between. The CDR3 is made up of 11 amino acids. Germline V gives CDR1 DFQATT, CDR2 SNEGSKA (reference sequence). DNA for the CDR3: TGCAGTGTGGCTGACTCAGATACGCAGTATTTT. Translation gives CSVADSDTQYF.

The chain combines TRBV2 with TRBJ2-1; tentative D call: TRBD2 (6 bases). CDR1 and CDR2 (germline): SNHLY, FYNNEI. The length of the CDR3 is 20 residues. The V gene lost 6 bases and the J gene lost 0 bases, with 27 bases spanning the gap. This chain's CDR3 is CASRAFASARSPSSYNEQFF. CDR3 in DNA: TGTGCCAGCAGGGCGTTCGCTAGCGCAAGGTCTCCTAGCTCCTACAATGAGCAGTTCTTC.

V and J are TRBV5-1 and TRBJ2-7, with D possibly TRBD2 on 5 matching bases. Germline-derived CDR1 and CDR2 are SGHRS and YFSETQ. Trimming shortened V by 6 bases and J by 3 bases, and 19 bases separated the two germline ends. CDR3 length: 15 residues. The CDR3 nucleotides read TGCGCCAGCACCCCGGGAACCAAGTCAGACTACGAGCAGTACTTC. Protein sequence: CASTPGTKSDYEQYF.

The chain carries TRBV9 and TRBJ1-2, with D possibly TRBD1 on 5 matching bases. V gave up 0 bases and J gave up 1 base, with 13 bases separating them. Looked up from germline, CDR1 is SGDLS and CDR2 is YYNGEE. The CDR3 runs to 16 residues. The CDR3 sequence is CASSVDPAGLNYGYTF. The CDR3 DNA sequence: TGTGCCAGCAGCGTAGATCCGGCAGGGCTTAACTATGGCTACACCTTC.

The sample holds one count of this clone. The J gene is TRBJ2-3, the V gene TRBV4-3; D call uncertain. Germline V gene lookup returns CDR1 LGHNA and CDR2 YSLEER. V shed 1 base and J shed 3 bases, with 17 bases lying between them. The CDR3 runs 17 residues. CDR3 sequence: CASSQGLLSGGTDTQYF. The CDR3 nucleotides read TGCGCCAGCAGCCAAGGCCTCCTCTCCGGCGGTACAGATACGCAGTATTTT.

V is TRBV3-1 (or the pseudogene TRBV3-2) and J is TRBJ2-7; TRBD2 matches at 10 bases. Germline V gene data show CDR1 as LGHDT and CDR2 as YNNKEL (reference sequence). V lost 5 bases, J lost 4 bases, and 5 bases stayed unmatched. The CDR3 runs 14 residues. CDR3 in amino acids: CASSSLAGHYEQYF. The CDR3 nucleotides are TGTGCCAGCAGCTCACTAGCGGGGCATTACGAGCAGTACTTC.

This clone was detected once. The chain employs TRBV7-8 and TRBJ2-2, with 9 bases fitting TRBD2. CDR3 length: 16 amino acids. The V gene's germline CDR1 is SGHVS and CDR2 FQNEAQ. V lost 2 bases to trimming and J lost 2 bases; unmatched junction nucleotides: 3. The CDR3 sequence: CASSLSGGPNTGELFF. The CDR3 DNA follows: TGTGCCAGCAGCTTAAGCGGGGGGCCTAACACCGGGGAGCTGTTTTTT. Full variable domain (rest looked up from reference TRBV7-8 and TRBJ2-2): GAGVSQSPRYKVAKRGQDVALRCDPISGHVSLFWYQQALGQGPEFLTYFQNEAQLDKSGLPSDRFFAERPEGSVSTLKIQRTQQEDSAVYLCASSLSGGPNTGELFFGEGSRLTVL.

The V and J genes are TRBV19 and TRBJ2-1; 8 positions agree with TRBD2. The CDR3 totals 16 residues. After removal of 7 bases from V and 1 base from J, the junction contained 9 bases not matched to a gene. CDR1 and CDR2 from the germline V gene are LNHDA and SQIVND (reference sequence). The CDR3 here is CASTREAGGSYNEQFF. CDR3 nucleotide sequence: TGTGCCAGTACCCGTGAGGCGGGGGGTTCCTACAATGAGCAGTTCTTC.

The chain is built from TRBV19 and TRBJ2-3; the D gene is possibly TRBD2 (5 bases). This CDR3 spans 14 amino acids. Germline CDR1 LNHDA, CDR2 SQIVND (reference sequence). The V and J ends lost 3 bases and 2 bases respectively, with 9 bases between them. In DNA form, the CDR3 reads TGTGCCAGTAGTATCACGGGGTACACAGATACGCAGTATTTT. This codes for CASSITGYTDTQYF.

The chain has TRBV4-1 and TRBJ2-1, with 8 bases aligning to TRBD2. The CDR3 consists of 17 residues. V was pared by 4 bases and J by 7 bases, with 15 bases of the junction left unmatched. Germline loops: CDR1 MGHRA, CDR2 YSYEKL. The CDR3 DNA follows: TGCGCCAGCAGCCGCCCGAAAATAGCGGGAAGTGGGAATGAGCAGTTCTTC. It encodes CASSRPKIAGSGNEQFF.

The V call is TRBV10-1, the J call TRBJ2-2, with 14 bases fitting TRBD2. There are 17 residues in the CDR3. Germline CDR1 WNHNN, CDR2 SYGVQD (reference sequence). The V gene end was trimmed by 4 bases and the J gene end by 6 bases; junction bases not matched to a gene: 7. Here the CDR3 DNA reads TGCGCCAGCAGTGGCGGACTAGCGGGGGGTTTCGCCGGGGAGCTGTTTTTT. It specifies CASSGGLAGGFAGELFF.

J is TRBJ1-6 and V is TRBV20-1; 8 nucleotides align to TRBD1. The V gene end was trimmed by 3 bases and the J gene end by 6 bases; junction bases not matched to a gene: 7. The CDR3 has 15 residues. From germline, CDR1 is DFQATT and CDR2 SNEGSKA (reference sequence). In nucleotides, the CDR3 is TGCAGTGCTAGTTATTCCGGACAGGGTAATTCACCCCTCCACTTT. Protein: CSASYSGQGNSPLHF.

To note about this clone: In the same sample, other DNA sequences code for this CDR3. The rearrangement joins TRBV28 to TRBJ2-1, with 7 bases aligning to TRBD2. The CDR3 runs to 15 residues. V dropped 3 bases and J dropped 0; count of bases not matched to a gene: 2. Looked up from germline, CDR1 is MDHEN and CDR2 is SYDVKM. This CDR3 is CASSLGGSSYNEQFF. The CDR3 DNA sequence: TGTGCCAGCAGTTTGGGAGGGAGCTCCTACAATGAGCAGTTCTTC.

The rearrangement joins TRBV28 to TRBJ2-3, with TRBD1 matching over 7 bases. The V and J ends lost 8 bases and 6 bases, in that order; junction bases with no gene match: 5. Germline loops: CDR1 MDHEN, CDR2 SYDVKM. The CDR3 is 12 residues long. The CDR3 DNA follows: TGTGCCAGCGGAGACAGGGCGGATACGCAGTATTTT. Translating gives CASGDRADTQYF.

Turning to this clone: At one end the junction does not follow the germline gene, possibly because of a read error. The chain joins TRBV6-2 or TRBV6-3 to TRBJ2-6; D remains unclear. Germline V gives CDR1 MNHEY, CDR2 SVGEGT. This CDR3 contains 13 residues. CDR3 DNA: TGTGCCAGCAGCTACTCTGGGGCCAACGTCCTGACTTTC. Amino acids: CASSYSGANVLTF.

J is TRBJ1-2 and V is TRBV18; TRBD1 agrees at 10 bases. CDR1 is KGHSH, CDR2 LQKENI, per germline. The CDR3 consists of 16 residues. The V and J ends lost 3 bases and 4 bases, in that order; junction bases with no gene match: 8. The CDR3 spells CASSPIGTGEGYGYTF. The CDR3 region has the DNA TGTGCCAGCTCACCTATCGGGACAGGGGAAGGCTATGGCTACACCTTC.

CDR3 amino acids: CASSDRLGEQYF. The CDR3 DNA sequence: TGTGCCAGTTCGGACAGGCTGGGGGAGCAGTACTTC. This chain joins TRBV19 and TRBJ2-7, with 7 bases fitting TRBD1. The junction had 8 bases not matched to a gene; V was cut back by 8 bases and J by 7 bases. The CDR3 has 12 amino acids. The V gene's germline CDR1 is LNHDA and CDR2 SQIVND (reference sequence).

The V and J genes are TRBV5-1 and TRBJ2-7; 15 positions match TRBD2. The CDR3 totals 15 residues. Germline V lookup: CDR1 SGHRS, CDR2 YFSETQ. After removal of 2 bases from V and 7 bases from J, the junction contained 4 bases not matched to a gene. In nucleotides, the CDR3 is TGCGCCAGCAGCTTAGGACTAGCGGGAGGGTCTGAGCAGTACTTC. Translated: CASSLGLAGGSEQYF.

Note on this clone: This sample also contains other DNA sequences that code for the same CDR3. V and J are TRBV19 and TRBJ2-3, with D possibly TRBD2 on 6 matching bases. Germline CDR1 LNHDA, CDR2 SQIVND (reference sequence). The ends were cut back, 5 bases at V and 2 bases at J, with 11 bases in the middle. The CDR3 has 14 amino acids. For the CDR3, the DNA is TGTGCCAGTAGTCGGGCGGGACCCACAGATACGCAGTATTTT. It codes for CASSRAGPTDTQYF.

This clone was found a few times. The rearrangement joins TRBV28 to TRBJ1-6; a possible D gene is TRBD1 (6 bases). The CDR3 is 15 residues long. Germline V gene sequence: CDR1 MDHEN, CDR2 SYDVKM. V was clipped by 6 bases and J by 9 bases, with 18 bases between them. This chain's CDR3 is CASSRITGLGSPLHF. The DNA for the CDR3 is TGTGCCAGCAGCCGAATAACAGGGCTAGGTTCACCCCTCCACTTT.

This chain uses TRBV27 with TRBJ2-7; maybe TRBD1 (6 bases). From germline, CDR1 is MNHEY and CDR2 SMNVEV (reference sequence). V lost 1 base, J lost 3 bases, and 16 bases lay in between. This CDR3 is built from 16 residues. CDR3 protein: CASSLFMGRGDYEQYF. CDR3 DNA sequence: TGTGCCAGCAGTTTATTTATGGGCAGGGGTGACTACGAGCAGTACTTC.

The genes are TRBV2 and TRBJ2-1; 11 bases match TRBD1. CDR3 length: 14 amino acids. Germline V gene sequence: CDR1 SNHLY, CDR2 FYNNEI. CDR3 loop: CAIRPGQGVVEQFF. For the CDR3, the DNA is TGTGCAATCAGACCGGGACAGGGGGTTGTTGAGCAGTTCTTC.

V usage is TRBV6-5 and J usage is TRBJ2-3; D not resolved. CDR3 length equals 13 residues. Trimming cost V 4 bases and J 2 bases, with 7 bases left between them. Germline CDR1 is MNHEY and CDR2 is SVGAGI. CDR3 in amino acids: CASSSIFTDTQYF. The CDR3 nucleotides are TGTGCCAGCAGTTCAATTTTCACAGATACGCAGTATTTT.

This chain connects TRBV4-1 to TRBJ2-7; D possibly corresponds to TRBD2 (6 bases). The CDR3 totals 15 residues. V lost 1 base and J 2 bases, leaving 12 bases between the germline ends. Per germline, CDR1 MGHRA and CDR2 YSYEKL. The CDR3 region is CASSQAGVGAYEQYF. DNA for the CDR3: TGCGCCAGCAGCCAAGCGGGGGTAGGTGCCTACGAGCAGTACTTC.

The gene calls are TRBV15 and TRBJ1-2; D gene ambiguous. V shed 0 bases and J shed 4 bases, with 15 bases lying between them. Germline V gene lookup returns CDR1 LNHNV and CDR2 YYDKDF (reference sequence). The CDR3 length is 16 residues. The chain's CDR3 is CATSREETAGAYGYTF. The CDR3 nucleotides are TGTGCCACCAGCAGAGAGGAAACCGCAGGCGCCTATGGCTACACCTTC.